One and the same sample provided the 2 T cell receptor beta chains below, sequenced in a study of blood T cell repertoires in COVID-19. The repertoire was sequenced with immunoSEQ multiplex PCR; TCRdb's copy has only in-frame clones and lacks some. The sample lists hundreds of thousands of clones; less than 90% were seen once. The sequencing input was peripheral blood. Every receptor here comes from a woman aged 65 to 85 with active or convalescent COVID-19.

CDR3 in DNA: TGTGCCAGCAGTGAAGGGTGGGGCCCTCCCTACAATGAGCAGTTCTTC. Its protein product is CASSEGWGPPYNEQFF. V and J are TRBV6-1 and TRBJ2-1, with D maybe TRBD1 (5 bases). Germline assignment: CDR1 MNHNS and CDR2 SASEGT. Trimming removed 1 base at V and 2 bases at J, with 12 bases between. The CDR3 covers 16 residues.

The chain links TRBV20-1 to TRBJ2-7; D unresolved. V lost 3 bases, J lost 6 bases, and 12 bases lay in between. From germline, CDR1 is DFQATT and CDR2 SNEGSKA (reference sequence). The CDR3 covers 12 residues. The CDR3 bases are TGCAGTGCTAGTTTCCCCTCCGGCGAGCAGTACTTC. Translating gives CSASFPSGEQYF.